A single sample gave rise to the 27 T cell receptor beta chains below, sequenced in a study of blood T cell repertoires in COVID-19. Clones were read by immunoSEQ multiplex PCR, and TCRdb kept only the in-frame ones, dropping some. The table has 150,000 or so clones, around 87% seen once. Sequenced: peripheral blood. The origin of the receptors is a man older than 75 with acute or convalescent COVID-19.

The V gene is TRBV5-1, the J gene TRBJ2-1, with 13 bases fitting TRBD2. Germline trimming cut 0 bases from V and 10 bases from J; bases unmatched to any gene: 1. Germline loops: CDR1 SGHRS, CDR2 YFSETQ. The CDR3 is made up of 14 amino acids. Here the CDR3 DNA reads TGCGCCAGCAGCTTGGAGACTAGCGGGAGGGAGCAGTTCTTC. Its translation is CASSLETSGREQFF.

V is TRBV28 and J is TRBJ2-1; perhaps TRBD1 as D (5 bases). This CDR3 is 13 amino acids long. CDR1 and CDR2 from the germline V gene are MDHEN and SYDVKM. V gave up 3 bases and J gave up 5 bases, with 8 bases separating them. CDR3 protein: CASSFRGNNEQFF. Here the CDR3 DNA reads TGTGCCAGCAGTTTTAGGGGAAACAATGAGCAGTTCTTC.

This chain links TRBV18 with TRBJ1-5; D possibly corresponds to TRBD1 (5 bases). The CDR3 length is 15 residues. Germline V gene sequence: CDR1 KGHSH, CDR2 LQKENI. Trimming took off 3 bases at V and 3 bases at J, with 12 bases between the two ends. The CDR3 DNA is TGTGCCAGCTCACCCGCTCCGGGACTCAATCAGCCCCAGCATTTT. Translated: CASSPAPGLNQPQHF.

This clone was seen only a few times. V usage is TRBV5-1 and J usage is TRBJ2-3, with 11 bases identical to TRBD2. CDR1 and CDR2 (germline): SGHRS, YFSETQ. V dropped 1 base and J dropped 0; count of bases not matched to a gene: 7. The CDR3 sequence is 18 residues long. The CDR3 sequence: CASSLRLAGGPSTDTQYF. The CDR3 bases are TGCGCCAGCAGCTTGCGGCTAGCGGGGGGACCTAGCACAGATACGCAGTATTTT.

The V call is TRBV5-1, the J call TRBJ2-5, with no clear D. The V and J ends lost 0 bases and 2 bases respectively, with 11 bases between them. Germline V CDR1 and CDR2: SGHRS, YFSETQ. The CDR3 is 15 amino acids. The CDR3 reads CASSLEVAVQETQYF. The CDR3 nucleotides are TGCGCCAGCAGCTTGGAAGTAGCTGTTCAAGAGACCCAGTACTTC.

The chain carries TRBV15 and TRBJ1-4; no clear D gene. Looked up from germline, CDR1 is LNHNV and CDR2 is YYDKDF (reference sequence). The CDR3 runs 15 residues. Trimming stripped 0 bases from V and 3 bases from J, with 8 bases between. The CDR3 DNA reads TGTGCCACCAGCAGAGAGGGAGGAGCTAATGAAAAACTGTTTTTT. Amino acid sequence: CATSREGGANEKLFF.

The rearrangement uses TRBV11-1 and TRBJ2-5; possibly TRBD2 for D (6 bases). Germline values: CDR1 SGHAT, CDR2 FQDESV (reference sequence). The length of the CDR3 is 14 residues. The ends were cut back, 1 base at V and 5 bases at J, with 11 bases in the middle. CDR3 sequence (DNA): TGTGCCAGCAGCTTAGAGGGGCTAGCGGAGACCCAGTACTTC. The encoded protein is CASSLEGLAETQYF.

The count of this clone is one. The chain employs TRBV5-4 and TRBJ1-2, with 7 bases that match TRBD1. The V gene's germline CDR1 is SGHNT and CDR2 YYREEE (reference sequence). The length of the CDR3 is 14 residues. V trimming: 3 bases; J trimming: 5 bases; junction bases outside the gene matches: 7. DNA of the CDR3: TGTGCCAGCAGCTCAGGGACAGCTTCATATGGCTACACCTTC. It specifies CASSSGTASYGYTF.

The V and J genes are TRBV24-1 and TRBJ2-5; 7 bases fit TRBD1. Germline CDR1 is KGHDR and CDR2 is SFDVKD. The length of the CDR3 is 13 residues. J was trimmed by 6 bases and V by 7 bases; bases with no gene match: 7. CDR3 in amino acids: CATSETGDQTQYF. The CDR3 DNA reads TGTGCCACCAGCGAAACAGGGGACCAGACCCAGTACTTC.

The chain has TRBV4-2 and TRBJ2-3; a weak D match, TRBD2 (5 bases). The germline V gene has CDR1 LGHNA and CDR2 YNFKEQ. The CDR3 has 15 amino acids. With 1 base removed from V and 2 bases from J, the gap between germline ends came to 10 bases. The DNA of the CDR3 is TGTGCCAGCAGCCAAGGAGCGGAACCCACAGATACGCAGTATTTT. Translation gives CASSQGAEPTDTQYF.

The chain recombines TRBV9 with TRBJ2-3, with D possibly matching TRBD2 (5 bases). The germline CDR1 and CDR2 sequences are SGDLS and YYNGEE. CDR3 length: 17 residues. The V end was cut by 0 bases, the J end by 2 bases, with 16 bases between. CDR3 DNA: TGTGCCAGCAGCGTAGCTACCAGGAGCGGTTCCACAGATACGCAGTATTTT. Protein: CASSVATRSGSTDTQYF.

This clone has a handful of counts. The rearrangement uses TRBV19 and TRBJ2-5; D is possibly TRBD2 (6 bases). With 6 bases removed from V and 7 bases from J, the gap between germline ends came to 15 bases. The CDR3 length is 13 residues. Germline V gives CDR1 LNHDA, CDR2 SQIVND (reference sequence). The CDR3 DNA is TGTGCCAGTAGGGAGGGCGGCCTGGGGACCCAGTACTTC. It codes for CASREGGLGTQYF.

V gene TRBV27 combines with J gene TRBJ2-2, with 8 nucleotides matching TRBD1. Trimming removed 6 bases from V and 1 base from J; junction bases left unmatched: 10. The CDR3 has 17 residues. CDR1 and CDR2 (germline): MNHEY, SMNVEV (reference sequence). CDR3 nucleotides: TGTGCCAGCAGACCAACTAGGGGGACAGGGAACACCGGGGAGCTGTTTTTT. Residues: CASRPTRGTGNTGELFF.

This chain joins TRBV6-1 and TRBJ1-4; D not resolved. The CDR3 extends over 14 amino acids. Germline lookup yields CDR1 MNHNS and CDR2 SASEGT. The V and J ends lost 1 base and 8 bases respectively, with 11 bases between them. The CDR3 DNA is TGTGCCAGCAGTGAAGGAGGTAATGGCGAAAAACTGTTTTTT. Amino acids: CASSEGGNGEKLFF.

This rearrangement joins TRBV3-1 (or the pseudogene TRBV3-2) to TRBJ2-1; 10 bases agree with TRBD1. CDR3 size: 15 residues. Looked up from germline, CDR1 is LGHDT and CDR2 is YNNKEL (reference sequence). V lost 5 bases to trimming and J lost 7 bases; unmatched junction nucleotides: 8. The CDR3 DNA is TGTGCCAGCAGCTACGGACAGGGGGTTTCAAATGAGCAGTTCTTC. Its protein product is CASSYGQGVSNEQFF.

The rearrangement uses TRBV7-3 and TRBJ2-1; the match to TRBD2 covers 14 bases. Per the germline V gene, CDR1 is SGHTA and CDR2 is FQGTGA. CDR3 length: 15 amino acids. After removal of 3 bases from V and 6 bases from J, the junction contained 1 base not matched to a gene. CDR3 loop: CASSLTSGRGNEQFF. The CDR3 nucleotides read TGTGCCAGCAGCTTGACTAGCGGGAGGGGCAATGAGCAGTTCTTC. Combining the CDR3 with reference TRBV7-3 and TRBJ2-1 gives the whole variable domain GAGVSQTPSNKVTEKGKYVELRCDPISGHTALYWYRQSLGQGPEFLIYFQGTGAADDSGLPNDRFFAVRPEGSVSTLKIQRTERGDSAVYLCASSLTSGRGNEQFFGPGTRLTVL.

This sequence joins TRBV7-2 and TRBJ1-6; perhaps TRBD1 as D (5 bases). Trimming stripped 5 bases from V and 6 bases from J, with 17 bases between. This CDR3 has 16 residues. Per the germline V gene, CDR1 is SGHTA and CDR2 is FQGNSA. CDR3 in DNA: TGTGCCAGCAGCGGTCGCCGGGACTTCCTTAATTCACCCCTCCACTTT. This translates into CASSGRRDFLNSPLHF.

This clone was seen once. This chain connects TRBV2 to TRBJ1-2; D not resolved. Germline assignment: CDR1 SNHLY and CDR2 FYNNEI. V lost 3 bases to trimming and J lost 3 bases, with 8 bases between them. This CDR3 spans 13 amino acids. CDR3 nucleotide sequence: TGTGCCAGCAGTGATTATAGAGACTATGGCTACACCTTC. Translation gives CASSDYRDYGYTF.

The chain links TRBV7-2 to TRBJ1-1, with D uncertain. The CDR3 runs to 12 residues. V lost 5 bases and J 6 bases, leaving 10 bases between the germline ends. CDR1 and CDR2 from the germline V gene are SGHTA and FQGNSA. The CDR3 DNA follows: TGTGCCAGCAGCACCCCCGGTTCTGAAGCTTTCTTT. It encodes CASSTPGSEAFF.

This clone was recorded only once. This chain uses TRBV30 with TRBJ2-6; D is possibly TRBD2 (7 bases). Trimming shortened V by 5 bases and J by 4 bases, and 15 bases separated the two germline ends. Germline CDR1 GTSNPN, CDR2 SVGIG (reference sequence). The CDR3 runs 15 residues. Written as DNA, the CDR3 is TGTGCCTGGGGGGCGGGGGCGCAAGGGGCCAACGTCCTGACTTTC. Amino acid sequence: CAWGAGAQGANVLTF.

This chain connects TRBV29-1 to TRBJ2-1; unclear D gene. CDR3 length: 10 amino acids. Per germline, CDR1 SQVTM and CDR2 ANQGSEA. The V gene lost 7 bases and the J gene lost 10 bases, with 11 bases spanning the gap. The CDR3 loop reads CSASRVEQFF. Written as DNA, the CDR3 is TGCAGCGCTAGTCGGGTGGAGCAGTTCTTC.

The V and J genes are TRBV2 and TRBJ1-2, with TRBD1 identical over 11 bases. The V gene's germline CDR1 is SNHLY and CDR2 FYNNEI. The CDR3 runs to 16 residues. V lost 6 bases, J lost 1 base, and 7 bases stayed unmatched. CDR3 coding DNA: TGTGCCAGCAGCCCTACGGGACAGGGGGGTAACTATGGCTACACCTTC. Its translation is CASSPTGQGGNYGYTF.

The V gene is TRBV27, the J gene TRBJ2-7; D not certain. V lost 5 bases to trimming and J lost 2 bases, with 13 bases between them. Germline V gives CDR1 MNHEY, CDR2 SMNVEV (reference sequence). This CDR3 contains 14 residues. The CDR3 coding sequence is TGTGCCAGCAGTGTTACCCGGTACCCCTACGAGCAGTACTTC. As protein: CASSVTRYPYEQYF.

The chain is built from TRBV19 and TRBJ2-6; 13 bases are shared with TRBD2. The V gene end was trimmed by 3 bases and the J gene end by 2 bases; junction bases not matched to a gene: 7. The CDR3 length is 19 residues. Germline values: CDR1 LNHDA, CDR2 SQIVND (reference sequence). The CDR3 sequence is CASSMGLAGRFAGANVLTF. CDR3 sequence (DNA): TGTGCCAGTAGTATGGGACTAGCGGGGAGGTTCGCTGGGGCCAACGTCCTGACTTTC.

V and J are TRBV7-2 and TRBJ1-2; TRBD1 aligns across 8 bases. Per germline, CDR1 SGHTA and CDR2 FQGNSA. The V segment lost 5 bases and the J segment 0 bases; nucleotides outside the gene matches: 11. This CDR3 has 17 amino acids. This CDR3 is CASSRPGQGATNYGYTF. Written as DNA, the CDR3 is TGTGCCAGCAGCCGCCCCGGCCAGGGGGCGACTAACTATGGCTACACCTTC.

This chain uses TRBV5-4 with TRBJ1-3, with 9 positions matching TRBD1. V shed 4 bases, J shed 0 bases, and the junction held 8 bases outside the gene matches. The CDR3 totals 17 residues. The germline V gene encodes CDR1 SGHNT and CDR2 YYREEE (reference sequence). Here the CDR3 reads CASSQGTGQFSGNTIYF. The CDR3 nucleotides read TGTGCCAGCAGCCAAGGGACAGGGCAGTTCTCTGGAAACACCATATATTTT.

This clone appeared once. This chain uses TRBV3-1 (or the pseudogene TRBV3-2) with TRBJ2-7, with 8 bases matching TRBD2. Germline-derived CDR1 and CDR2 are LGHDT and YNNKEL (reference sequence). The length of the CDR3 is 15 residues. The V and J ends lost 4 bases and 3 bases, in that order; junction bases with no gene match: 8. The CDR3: CASSLNPGTSYEQYF. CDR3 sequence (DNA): TGTGCCAGCAGCCTCAACCCAGGGACTAGCTACGAGCAGTACTTC.